These 14 T cell receptor beta chains were all obtained from the same sample, sequenced in a study of beta chain features in type 1 diabetes. Study conclusions and caveats: Shorter TCRB CDR3s, moderately but significantly so, were found in Type 1 diabetes patients in all four CD4+ subsets.

The isolated RNA, all of it, was reverse transcribed, so expressed TCRB transcripts were what got sequenced. The data were produced by immunoSEQ multiplex PCR, yet TCRdb's version contains in-frame clones alone and is incomplete. Here the sample spans about 370,000 clones, around 9.6% being singletons. No antigen has been identified for these receptors. The specimen sequenced was central memory CD4+ T cells from blood. These receptors all stem from a man in his thirties or forties with type 1 diabetes.

The V call is TRBV5-4, the J call TRBJ1-5; D gene unclear. Looked up from germline, CDR1 is SGHNT and CDR2 is YYREEE (reference sequence). The V end lost 0 bases, the J end lost 3 bases, and 7 bases lay between the germline ends. The CDR3 contains 14 residues. In DNA form, the CDR3 reads TGTGCCAGCAGCTTGGGGGAGAACAATCAGCCCCAGCATTTT. It specifies CASSLGENNQPQHF.

This clone was counted between two and nine times. CDR3 sequence: CASSLVDPGGTEAFF. CDR3 DNA sequence: TGTGCCAGCAGCTTGGTGGATCCTGGGGGGACTGAAGCTTTCTTT. V usage is TRBV7-9 and J usage is TRBJ1-1, with D maybe TRBD1 (5 bases). V dropped 3 bases and J dropped 5 bases, with 16 bases sitting between them. Germline loops: CDR1 SEHNR, CDR2 FQNEAQ (reference sequence). CDR3 length: 15 amino acids.

V is TRBV28 and J is TRBJ2-6; D is unclear. V dropped 3 bases and J dropped 0 bases, with 15 bases sitting between them. CDR1 is MDHEN and CDR2 is SYDVKM in the germline V gene. The CDR3 loop spans 18 amino acids. The CDR3 protein is CASSFPTTNPSGANVLTF. The CDR3 nucleotides read TGTGCCAGCAGTTTCCCGACAACTAACCCCTCTGGGGCCAACGTCCTGACTTTC.

This rearrangement joins TRBV5-1 to TRBJ2-7; the match to TRBD1 covers 8 bases. The length of the CDR3 is 13 residues. Germline V gene sequence: CDR1 SGHRS, CDR2 YFSETQ. Germline trimming cut 0 bases from V and 6 bases from J; bases unmatched to any gene: 2. CDR3 amino acids: CASSLGTGLEQYF. Here the CDR3 DNA reads TGCGCCAGCAGCTTGGGGACAGGGCTCGAGCAGTACTTC. Full variable domain (remainder filled in from reference TRBV5-1 and TRBJ2-7): KAGVTQTPRYLIKTRGQQVTLSCSPISGHRSVSWYQQTPGQGLQFLFEYFSETQRNKGNFPGRFSGRQFSNSRSEMNVSTLELGDSALYLCASSLGTGLEQYFGPGTRLTVT.

CDR3 loop: CASSRRRGNTEAFF. The CDR3, as DNA: TGTGCCAGCAGTCGGCGGAGGGGAAACACTGAAGCTTTCTTT. This chain links TRBV6-1 with TRBJ1-1, with D tentatively TRBD1 (5 bases). Trimming shortened V by 5 bases and J by 2 bases, and 12 bases separated the two germline ends. Germline values: CDR1 MNHNS, CDR2 SASEGT. This CDR3 has 14 residues.

This clone was observed a handful of times. The genes are TRBV5-1 and TRBJ2-2; TRBD1 matches 8 bases. Trimming removed 4 bases from V and 1 base from J; junction bases left unmatched: 9. This CDR3 is 17 amino acids long. From germline, CDR1 is SGHRS and CDR2 YFSETQ. The CDR3 DNA sequence: TGCGCCAGCAGCGCCCCGACAGGGGCGGAGAACACCGGGGAGCTGTTTTTT. Its translation: CASSAPTGAENTGELFF.

This clone was counted between two and nine times. The gene calls are TRBV7-2 and TRBJ2-7; 10 bases align to TRBD2. The V gene's germline CDR1 is SGHTA and CDR2 FQGNSA. Trimming at V came to 6 bases and at J to 7 bases, leaving 9 bases not matched to a gene. This CDR3 comprises 14 residues. The CDR3 sequence: CASSFGLAAPEQYF. The CDR3 DNA sequence: TGTGCCAGCAGTTTCGGACTAGCGGCCCCAGAGCAGTACTTC.

This chain joins TRBV11-3 and TRBJ1-3; tentative D call: TRBD1 (5 bases). CDR3 length: 16 residues. Germline loops: CDR1 SGHNT, CDR2 YENEEA. Trimming took off 0 bases at V and 0 bases at J, with 9 bases between the two ends. The CDR3: CASSLDGAASGNTIYF. The DNA of the CDR3 is TGTGCCAGCAGCTTAGATGGGGCGGCCTCTGGAAACACCATATATTTT. Together with reference TRBV11-3 and TRBJ1-3, the CDR3 gives the full variable domain: EAGVVQSPRYKIIEKKQPVAFWCNPISGHNTLYWYLQNLGQGPELLIRYENEEAVDDSQLPKDRFSAERLKGVDSTLKIQPAELGDSAVYLCASSLDGAASGNTIYFGEGSWLTVV.

V usage is TRBV28 and J usage is TRBJ2-7; either TRBD1 or TRBD2 may fit D (5 bases each). V was shortened by 3 bases and J by 2 bases, with 8 bases between the two germline ends. The CDR3 is 13 amino acids. Germline CDR1 and CDR2: MDHEN and SYDVKM. The CDR3 sequence is CASSFRDPYEQYF. The CDR3 region has the DNA TGTGCCAGCAGTTTCAGGGACCCCTACGAGCAGTACTTC.

This clone was counted between two and nine times. The genes are TRBV27 and TRBJ2-3; D perhaps matches TRBD1 (6 bases). Germline assignment: CDR1 MNHEY and CDR2 SMNVEV (reference sequence). Trimming cost V 7 bases and J 6 bases, with 14 bases left between them. The CDR3 has 13 amino acids. The CDR3 region is CASTPTGSDTQYF. In DNA, the CDR3 is TGTGCCAGCACCCCCACAGGGTCGGATACGCAGTATTTT.

In this sample, this clone turned up a few times. The V gene is TRBV7-3, the J gene TRBJ2-5; no definite D call. The germline V and J ends were trimmed by 5 bases and 2 bases, with 18 bases remaining between them. Germline CDR1 is SGHTA and CDR2 is FQGTGA. This CDR3 region has 16 residues. CDR3 in amino acids: CASSPQGARDQETQYF. The CDR3, as DNA: TGTGCCAGCAGCCCCCAAGGTGCTAGAGATCAAGAGACCCAGTACTTC.

This chain connects TRBV30 to TRBJ1-3, with 7 bases aligning to TRBD1. The V gene's germline CDR1 is GTSNPN and CDR2 SVGIG (reference sequence). V dropped 2 bases and J dropped 1; count of bases not matched to a gene: 5. The CDR3 has 15 residues. The CDR3 is CAWSSGGTSGNTIYF. For the CDR3, the DNA is TGTGCCTGGAGTTCAGGGGGGACGTCTGGAAACACCATATATTTT.

The sample holds a few counts of this clone. V is TRBV2 and J is TRBJ2-3; 9 nucleotides agree with TRBD2. Germline V CDR1 and CDR2: SNHLY, FYNNEI. The length of the CDR3 is 17 residues. The trim removed 7 bases at V and 2 bases at J, leaving 13 bases unmatched. This CDR3 reads CASKAGASGIITDTQYF. The CDR3 nucleotides are TGTGCCAGCAAGGCCGGGGCTAGCGGGATTATCACAGATACGCAGTATTTT. Together with reference TRBV2 and TRBJ2-3, the CDR3 gives the full variable domain: EPEVTQTPSHQVTQMGQEVILRCVPISNHLYFYWYRQILGQKVEFLVSFYNNEISEKSEIFDDQFSVERPDGSNFTLKIRSTKLEDSAMYFCASKAGASGIITDTQYFGPGTRLTVL.

This clone showed up just a few times. The chain links TRBV29-1 to TRBJ2-3; no definite D call. The V end was cut by 3 bases, the J end by 5 bases, with 18 bases between. The CDR3 has 15 amino acids. CDR1 and CDR2 (germline): SQVTM, ANQGSEA. The CDR3 DNA is TGCAGCGTTGATCCCCCCAACAACGTGAAAGATACGCAGTATTTT. It translates to CSVDPPNNVKDTQYF.